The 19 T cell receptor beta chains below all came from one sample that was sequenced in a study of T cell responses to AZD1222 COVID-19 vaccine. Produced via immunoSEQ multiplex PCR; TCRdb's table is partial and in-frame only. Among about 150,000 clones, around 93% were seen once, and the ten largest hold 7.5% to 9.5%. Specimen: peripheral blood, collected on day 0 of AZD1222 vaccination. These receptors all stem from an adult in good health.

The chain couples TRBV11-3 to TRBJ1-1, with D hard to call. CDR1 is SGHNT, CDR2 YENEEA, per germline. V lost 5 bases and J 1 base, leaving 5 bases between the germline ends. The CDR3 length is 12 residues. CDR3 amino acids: CASSPWNTEAFF. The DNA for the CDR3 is TGTGCCAGCAGCCCGTGGAACACTGAAGCTTTCTTT.

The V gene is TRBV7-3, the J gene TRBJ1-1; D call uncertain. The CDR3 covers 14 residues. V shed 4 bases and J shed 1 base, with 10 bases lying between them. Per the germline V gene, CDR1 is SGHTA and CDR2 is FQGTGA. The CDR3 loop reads CASSSNGPNTEAFF. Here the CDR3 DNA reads TGTGCCAGCAGCTCCAATGGCCCGAACACTGAAGCTTTCTTT.

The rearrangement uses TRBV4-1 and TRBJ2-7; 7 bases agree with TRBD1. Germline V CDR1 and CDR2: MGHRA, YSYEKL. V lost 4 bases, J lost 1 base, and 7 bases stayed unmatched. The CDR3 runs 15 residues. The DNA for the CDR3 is TGCGCCAGCAGCCTAGGGTGGGACAGATCCTACGAGCAGTACTTC. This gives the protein CASSLGWDRSYEQYF.

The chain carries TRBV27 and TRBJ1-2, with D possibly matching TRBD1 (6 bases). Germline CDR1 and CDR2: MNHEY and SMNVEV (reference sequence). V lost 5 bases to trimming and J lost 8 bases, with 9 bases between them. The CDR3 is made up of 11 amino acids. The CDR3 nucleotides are TGTGCCAGCAGTGGGGGGCGAGGCTACACCTTC. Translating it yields CASSGGRGYTF.

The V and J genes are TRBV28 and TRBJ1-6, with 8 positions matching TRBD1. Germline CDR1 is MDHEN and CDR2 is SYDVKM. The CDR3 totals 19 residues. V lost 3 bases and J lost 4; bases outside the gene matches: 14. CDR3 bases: TGTGCCAGCAGTTTTTCCGACCTCATTGGGACAGGTTATAATTCACCCCTCCACTTT. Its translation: CASSFSDLIGTGYNSPLHF.

CDR3 DNA: TGCGCCAGCAGCCAAGGCCCCCGGAGGGACCAAGAGACCCAGTACTTC. As protein: CASSQGPRRDQETQYF. The chain has TRBV4-1 and TRBJ2-5; a possible D gene is TRBD2 (6 bases). Germline assignment: CDR1 MGHRA and CDR2 YSYEKL. Trimming removed 1 base at V and 0 bases at J, with 12 bases between. The CDR3 is 16 residues long.

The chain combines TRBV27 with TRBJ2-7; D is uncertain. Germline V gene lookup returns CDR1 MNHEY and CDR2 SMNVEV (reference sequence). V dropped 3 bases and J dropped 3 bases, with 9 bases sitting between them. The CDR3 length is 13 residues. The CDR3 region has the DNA TGTGCCAGCAGTTTCTCGGCAGTCTACGAGCAGTACTTC. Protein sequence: CASSFSAVYEQYF.

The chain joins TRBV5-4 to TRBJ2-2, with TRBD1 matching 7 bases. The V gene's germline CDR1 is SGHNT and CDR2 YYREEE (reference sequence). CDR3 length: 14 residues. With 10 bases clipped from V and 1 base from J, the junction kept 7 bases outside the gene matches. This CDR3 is CACPPGGNTGELFF. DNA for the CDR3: TGTGCCTGCCCACCAGGGGGGAACACCGGGGAGCTGTTTTTT.

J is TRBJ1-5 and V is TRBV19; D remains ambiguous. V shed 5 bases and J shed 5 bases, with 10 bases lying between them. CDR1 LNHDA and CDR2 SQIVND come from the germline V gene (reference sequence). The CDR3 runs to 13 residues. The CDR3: CASSSQRDQPQHF. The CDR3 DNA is TGTGCCAGTAGTTCCCAGAGGGATCAGCCCCAGCATTTT. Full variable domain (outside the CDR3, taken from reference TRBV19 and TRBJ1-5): DGGITQSPKYLFRKEGQNVTLSCEQNLNHDAMYWYRQDPGQGLRLIYYSQIVNDFQKGDIAEGYSVSREKKESFPLTVTSAQKNPTAFYLCASSSQRDQPQHFGDGTRLSIL.

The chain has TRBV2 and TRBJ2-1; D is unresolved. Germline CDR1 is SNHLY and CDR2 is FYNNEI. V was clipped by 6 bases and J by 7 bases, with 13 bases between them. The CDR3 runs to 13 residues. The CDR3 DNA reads TGTGCCAGCAGCCAAGACATGGAAAATGAGCAGTTCTTC. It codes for CASSQDMENEQFF.

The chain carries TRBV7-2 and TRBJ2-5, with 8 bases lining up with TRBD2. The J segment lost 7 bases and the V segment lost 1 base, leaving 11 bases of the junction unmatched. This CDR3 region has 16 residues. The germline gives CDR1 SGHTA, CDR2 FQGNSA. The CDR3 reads CASSLVTGGPRGTQYF. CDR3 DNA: TGTGCCAGCAGCTTAGTGACGGGGGGGCCCCGTGGGACCCAGTACTTC.

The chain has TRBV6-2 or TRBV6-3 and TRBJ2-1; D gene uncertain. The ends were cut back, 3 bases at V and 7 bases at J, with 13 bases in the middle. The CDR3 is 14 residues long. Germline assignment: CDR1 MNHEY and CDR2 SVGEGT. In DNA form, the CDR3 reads TGTGCCAGCAGTTATCTCCCCCCGAGGAATGAGCAGTTCTTC. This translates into CASSYLPPRNEQFF.

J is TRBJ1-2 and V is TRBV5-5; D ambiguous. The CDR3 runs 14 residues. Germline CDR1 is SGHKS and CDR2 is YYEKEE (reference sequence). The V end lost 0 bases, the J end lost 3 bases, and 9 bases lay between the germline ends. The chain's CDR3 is CASSLVPGHYGYTF. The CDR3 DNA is TGTGCCAGCAGCTTGGTACCAGGACACTATGGCTACACCTTC.

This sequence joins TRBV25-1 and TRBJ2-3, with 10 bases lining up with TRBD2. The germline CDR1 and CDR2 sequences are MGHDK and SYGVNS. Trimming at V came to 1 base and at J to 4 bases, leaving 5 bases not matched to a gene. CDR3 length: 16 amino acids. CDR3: CASSESAGGPADTQYF. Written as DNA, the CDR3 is TGTGCCAGCAGTGAATCAGCGGGGGGGCCCGCAGATACGCAGTATTTT.

DNA of the CDR3: TGTGCCAGCAGTAGCCGACCGGGACAGAGCTCCTACAATGAGCAGTTCTTC. This translates into CASSSRPGQSSYNEQFF. This chain uses TRBV28 with TRBJ2-1; 7 nucleotides match TRBD1. J lost 0 bases, V lost 5 bases, and 10 bases had no gene match. CDR1 is MDHEN and CDR2 is SYDVKM in the germline V gene. CDR3 length: 17 amino acids.

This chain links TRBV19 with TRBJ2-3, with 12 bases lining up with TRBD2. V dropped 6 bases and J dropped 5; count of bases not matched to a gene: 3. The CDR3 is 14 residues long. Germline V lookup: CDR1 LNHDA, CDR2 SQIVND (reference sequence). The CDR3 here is CASRPSGGVDTQYF. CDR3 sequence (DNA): TGTGCCAGTAGACCTAGCGGGGGGGTAGATACGCAGTATTTT.

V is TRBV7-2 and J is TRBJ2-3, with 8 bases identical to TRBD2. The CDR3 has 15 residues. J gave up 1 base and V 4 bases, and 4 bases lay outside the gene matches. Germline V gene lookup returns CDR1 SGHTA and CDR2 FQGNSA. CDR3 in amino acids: CASSSAGVGTDTQYF. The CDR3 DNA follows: TGTGCCAGCAGCTCAGCGGGGGTAGGCACAGATACGCAGTATTTT.

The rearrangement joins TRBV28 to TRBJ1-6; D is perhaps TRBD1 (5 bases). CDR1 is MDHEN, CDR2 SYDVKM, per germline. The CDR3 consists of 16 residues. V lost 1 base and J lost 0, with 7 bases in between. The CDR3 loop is CASSLSGSSYNSPLHF. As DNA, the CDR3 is TGTGCCAGCAGTTTATCAGGGAGCTCCTATAATTCACCCCTCCACTTT.

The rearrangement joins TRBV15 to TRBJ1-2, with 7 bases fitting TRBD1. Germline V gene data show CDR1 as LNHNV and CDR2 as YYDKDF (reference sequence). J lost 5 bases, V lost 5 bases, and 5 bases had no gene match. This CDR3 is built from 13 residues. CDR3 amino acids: CATSEGQNYGYTF. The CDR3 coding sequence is TGTGCCACCAGCGAGGGACAGAATTATGGCTACACCTTC.